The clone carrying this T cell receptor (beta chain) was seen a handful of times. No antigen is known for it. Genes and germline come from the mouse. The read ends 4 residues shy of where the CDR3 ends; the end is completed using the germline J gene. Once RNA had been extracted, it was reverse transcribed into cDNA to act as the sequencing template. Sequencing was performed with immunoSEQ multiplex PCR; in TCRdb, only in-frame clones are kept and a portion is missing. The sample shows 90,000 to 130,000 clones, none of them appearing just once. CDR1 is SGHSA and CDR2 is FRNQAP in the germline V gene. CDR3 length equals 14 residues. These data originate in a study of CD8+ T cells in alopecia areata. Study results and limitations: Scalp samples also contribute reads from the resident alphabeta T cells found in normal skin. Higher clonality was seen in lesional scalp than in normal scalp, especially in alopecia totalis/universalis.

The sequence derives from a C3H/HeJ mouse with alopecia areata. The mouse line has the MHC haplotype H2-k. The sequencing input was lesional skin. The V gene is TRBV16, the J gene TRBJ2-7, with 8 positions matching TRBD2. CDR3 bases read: TGTGCAAGCAGCTTAGCTGGGGGGAGGTAT. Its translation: CASSLAGGRY. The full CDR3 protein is CASSLAGGRYEQYF.